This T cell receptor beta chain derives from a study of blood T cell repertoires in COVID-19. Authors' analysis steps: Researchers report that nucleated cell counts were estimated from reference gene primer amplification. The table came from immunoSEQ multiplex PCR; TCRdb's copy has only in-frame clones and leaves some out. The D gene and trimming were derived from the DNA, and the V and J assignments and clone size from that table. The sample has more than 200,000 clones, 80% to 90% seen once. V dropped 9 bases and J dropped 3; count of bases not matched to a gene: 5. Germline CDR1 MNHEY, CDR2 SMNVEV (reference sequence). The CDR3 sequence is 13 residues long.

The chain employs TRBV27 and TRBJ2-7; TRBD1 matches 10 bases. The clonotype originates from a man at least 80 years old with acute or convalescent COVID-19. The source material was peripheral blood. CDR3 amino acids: CARTWTGGYEQYF. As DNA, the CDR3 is TGTGCCAGGACCTGGACAGGGGGCTACGAGCAGTACTTC.